This T cell receptor beta chain emerged from a study of post-analysis software for immune sequencing data. Each TCR beta cDNA library carried unique molecular identifiers. MiXCR, run by TCRdb on the PCR reads, gives a single entry per CDR3 protein. The repertoire holds hundreds of thousands of distinct CDR3 sequences, 25% to 30% seen once, with around 0.6% in the top ten. The table lists this clonotype with a few counts. Its cognate antigen is unknown. Germline-derived CDR1 and CDR2 are DFQATT and SNEGSKA (reference sequence). Trimming took off 5 bases at V and 3 bases at J, with 13 bases between the two ends. The CDR3 sequence is 13 residues long. Study results and caveats: Four to six TRBV segments (TRBV5-6, TRBV5-1 and TRBV20-1 among them) occurred more frequently in patients than in controls. The authors found that F measure strongly co-clustered same-batch samples. Significantly lower normalized Chao1 diversity was found in patients with multiple sclerosis relative to controls.

This sequence joins TRBV20-1 and TRBJ1-1; a possible D gene is TRBD1 (6 bases). The receptor's source is a girl aged 5 to 17 with multiple sclerosis. Sequences were obtained from blood. The CDR3 DNA reads TGCAGTGCTGCCCAGAACAGGGACACTGAAGCTTTCTTT. Amino acids: CSAAQNRDTEAFF.